This T cell receptor beta chain was observed in a study of Ad26.COV2.S vaccination and SARS-CoV-2 variants. Treatment defined: about 20 received Ad26.COV2.S at low or high dose, single or two shots; five or six received placebo; per-sample allocation not given. The investigators took samples on day 63 after the first vaccine or placebo injection. Sequencing used immunoSEQ multiplex PCR; TCRdb keeps in-frame clones, though not all of them. Of some 480,000 clones in the sample, around 88% were seen once. CDR1 is PRHDT and CDR2 is FYEKMQ in the germline V gene (reference sequence). The CDR3 has 15 residues. V lost 5 bases, J lost 1 base, and 15 bases lay in between. With respect to this clone: Its matching antigen is unknown.

Study outcomes and limitations: While placebo recipients had lower spike-specific TCR breadth, vaccine recipients had more.

This receptor was obtained from a person aged 18-60 years who received the Ad26.COV2.S COVID-19 vaccine or a placebo. The V and J genes are TRBV13 and TRBJ2-7, with unresolved D. The material sequenced was peripheral blood, taken in a trial of Ad26.COV2.S vaccine versus placebo. The CDR3 loop is CASSHLRLLSYEQYF. For the CDR3, the DNA is TGTGCCAGCAGCCATCTAAGGTTACTGTCCTACGAGCAGTACTTC.